This T cell receptor (beta chain) was found in a study of blood T cell repertoires in COVID-19 (dated by TCRdb to between 2020 and 2021). About the study as a whole: Samples from collaborators originated in the United States, Italy and Spain and spanned both the acute and convalescent phases of COVID-19. The repertoires were released in a freely available public database intended as a resource for research on the immune response to SARS-CoV-2. Samples came from the ongoing ImmuneRACE study (first 160 participants) plus 1,254 subjects from 6 global collaborators. The material from the prospective study consisted of cDNA or gDNA derived from T cells, B-cell-depleted T cells, or PBMCs. Where available, HLA class I and class II types were obtained from metadata supplied by the sample provider rather than from assay-based typing. Subjects who had been exposed to COVID-19, were actively infected with it, or had recovered from it provided the deeply sampled blood TCRbeta repertoires that made up the dataset. The sample metadata nearly always contained a de-identified subject ID, COVID-19 status, age in years and sex.

With regard to this clone: Its antigen remains unidentified. There are no base qualities to consult, and no much larger clone falls within one base.

Per the germline V gene, SGDLS is the CDR1 and YYNGEE is the CDR2. Between the V and J ends, shortened by 2 bases and 6 bases respectively, the junction contains 14 bases. The CDR3 numbers 14 residues from cysteine through phenylalanine. The read is trimmed to its CDR3 DNA, 42 bases read in frame from base 1. The full study reports these points: The amount of clinical and demographic metadata varied by source and participant and was provided uncurated.

The collaborating institutions used their own protocols to collect whole blood in K2EDTA tubes. Collaborator samples were shipped for TCRbeta analysis as frozen whole blood, isolated PBMCs, or DNA extracted from either sample type. TCRbeta CDR3 regions were amplified from genomic DNA by means of the immunoSEQ Assay, a bias-controlled multiplex PCR. The original methods were these. Within the assay, amplification of reference gene primers was used to estimate how many nucleated cells each sample contained. To quantify the absolute abundance of each unique TCRbeta CDR3 rearrangement, sequence reads were collapsed and filtered. Productive Simpson clonality was computed per sample as the square root of Simpson's diversity index over productive rearrangements. Drawn from immuneACCESS, this table holds only the in-frame rearrangements with V and J called that TCRdb kept. Clones are partly lost; checked studies trace under half to an unresolved V gene and leave the rest unexplained. V and J calls and clone size follow that table, whereas D and trimming were derived from the DNA. The sample contains around 300,000 clones, around four fifths of them found a single time. Jointly, the top ten make up around 4.1% of the sample.

Here the chain combines TRBV9 and TRBJ1-2; the D gene identity is not certain. The specimen sequenced was peripheral blood. This TCR was recovered from a woman aged 50 to 60 with active or convalescent COVID-19. The CDR3 is CASSVEVEGDGYTF. The nucleotides are TGTGCCAGCAGCGTCGAGGTTGAAGGCGATGGCTACACCTTC.